This T cell receptor (beta chain) appears in the sequencing data of a study of cytomegalovirus exposure and HLA in healthy donors. Whole-study results and caveats: Under in vitro conditions, a few CMV-associated chains were confirmed as specific for CMV antigens. As was reported, the classifier diagnosed cytomegalovirus status with high specificity and sensitivity.

Here immunoSEQ multiplex PCR was the method, and the copy in TCRdb shows in-frame clones only, minus some. The table records roughly 150,000 clones, 86% of them present only once. CDR1 and CDR2 from the germline V gene are DFQATT and SNEGSKA (reference sequence). The CDR3 loop spans 10 amino acids. Points on this clone: What it recognizes is unknown.

The sequenced sample was PBMCs. This chain connects TRBV20-1 to TRBJ2-5; a possible D gene is TRBD1 (6 bases). This sequence was found in a young woman in good health and CMV-seronegative. The CDR3 region has the DNA TGCAAGTGGGGGACAAGAGCCCAGTACTTC. This gives the protein CKWGTRAQYF.